Presented here are 29 T cell receptor beta chains from one specimen sequenced in a study of T-cell reconstitution after alpha-beta-depleted transplantation in children (dated by TCRdb to about 2016). The library came from PCR. Reads for this sample came from an Illumina HiSeq 2500. TCR library preparation used molecular barcoding, with unique molecular identifiers applied to normalize quantification of the TCRbeta repertoire. TCRdb passed the public sequencing reads through fastp at Q25 and MiXCR, retaining productive beta sequences. Each CDR3 protein appears once, grouped with its most common genes and DNA. This sample gives 200,000 to 250,000 distinct CDR3 sequences in total; more than 20% of them show up just once. About 5% of the sample belongs to the ten largest clones. This specimen's treatment or condition label, per the study, means: allogeneic hematopoietic cell transplantation with graft depleted of TCRalphabeta T cells and CD19 B cells.

The sample here was PBMCs, mostly from graft donor cells, taken 360 days after TCRalphabeta/CD19-depleted stem cell transplant. The receptor source for this set is a female patient aged 2-9 years who had a stem cell transplant for congenital amegakaryocytic thrombocytopenia, so the T cells may come from the graft donor.

This clonotype showed up many times. The chain combines TRBV4-1 with TRBJ2-4; D not certain. This CDR3 has 10 amino acids. CDR1 MGHRA and CDR2 YSYEKL come from the germline V gene. Trimming removed 5 bases from V and 8 bases from J, with 4 bases in between. The CDR3 protein is CASSGDIQYF. In nucleotides, the CDR3 is TGCGCCAGCAGCGGGGACATTCAGTACTTC.

This clonotype has at least ten counts. This chain uses TRBV12-3 or TRBV12-4 with TRBJ2-1; unclear D gene. The CDR3 sequence is 14 residues long. V was shortened by 4 bases and J by 2 bases, with 9 bases between the two germline ends. The CDR3 protein is CASSSHSTYNEQFF. The CDR3 DNA is TGTGCCAGCAGTTCGCACTCGACCTACAATGAGCAGTTCTTC.

This clonotype has a handful of counts. The V gene is TRBV4-3, the J gene TRBJ2-5; D is undetermined. The V end was cut by 1 base, the J end by 2 bases, with 8 bases between. The CDR3 consists of 14 residues. Germline V gives CDR1 LGHNA, CDR2 YSLEER. Here the CDR3 reads CASSQGLLQETQYF. In DNA form, the CDR3 reads TGCGCCAGCAGCCAAGGACTGCTACAAGAGACCCAGTACTTC.

The V gene is TRBV10-3, the J gene TRBJ1-1; D call uncertain. The CDR3 runs 13 residues. The V gene's germline CDR1 is ENHRY and CDR2 SYGVKD. V shed 6 bases and J shed 0 bases, with 8 bases lying between them. The CDR3 here is CAISAVMNTEAFF. In DNA form, the CDR3 reads TGTGCCATCAGCGCAGTCATGAACACTGAAGCTTTCTTT.

This clonotype was seen a few times. The rearrangement joins TRBV6-5 to TRBJ2-7; a weak D match, TRBD2 (7 bases). The CDR3 has 15 amino acids. V was cut by 1 base and J by 1 base, with 11 bases left in between. CDR1 MNHEY and CDR2 SVGAGI come from the germline V gene. The CDR3 DNA follows: TGTGCCAGCAGTTACTATGCGGGGGCATCCTACGAGCAGTACTTC. Its protein is CASSYYAGASYEQYF.

This clonotype showed up just a few times. The rearrangement uses TRBV4-1 and TRBJ2-2; 10 bases match TRBD1. CDR1 and CDR2 (germline): MGHRA, YSYEKL. The CDR3 is 15 amino acids. The ends lost 4 bases at V and 7 bases at J; junction bases unmatched: 6. The chain's CDR3 is CASSLMTGGFGELFF. In DNA, the CDR3 is TGCGCCAGCAGCCTGATGACAGGGGGCTTCGGGGAGCTGTTTTTT.

With respect to this clonotype: An end of the junction differs from the germline gene, which may be a read error. The chain uses TRBV5-1 and TRBJ1-1, with a weak D call TRBD1 (5 bases). The CDR3 runs to 16 residues. CDR1 and CDR2 (germline): SGHRS, YFSETQ. The CDR3 region has the DNA TGCGCCAGCGGCTTCGCCGGGACGAAGTTGAACACTGAAGCTTTCTTT. It codes for CASGFAGTKLNTEAFF.

This clonotype was seen only a few times. The chain carries TRBV5-1 and TRBJ1-1; 8 bases are a match to TRBD1. CDR3 length: 14 amino acids. In germline, CDR1 is SGHRS, CDR2 YFSETQ. V shed 3 bases and J 4 bases; nucleotides not matched to a gene: 5. CDR3 sequence reads: CASSSPDRATEAFF. CDR3 DNA sequence: TGCGCCAGCAGCTCCCCGGACAGGGCCACTGAAGCTTTCTTT.

The CDR3 DNA is TGCGCCAGCAGCTTGGTTTTCCGGGGGAGCAACTATGGCTACACCTTC. It is translated as CASSLVFRGSNYGYTF. This chain joins TRBV5-1 and TRBJ1-2; D perhaps matches TRBD1 (5 bases). The CDR3 is 16 residues long. CDR1 is SGHRS, CDR2 YFSETQ, per germline. V was trimmed by 0 bases and J by 2 bases, leaving 14 bases between them.

V gene TRBV5-6 combines with J gene TRBJ2-5; 9 bases are a match to TRBD2. V was clipped by 4 bases and J by 5 bases; unmatched bases: 6. The germline CDR1 and CDR2 sequences are SGHDT and YYEEEE. This CDR3 is 14 amino acids long. Here the CDR3 reads CASSRYSGSETQYF. CDR3 DNA: TGTGCCAGCAGCAGGTATAGCGGGAGTGAGACCCAGTACTTC.

The gene calls are TRBV7-9 and TRBJ1-1; no clear D gene. CDR1 SEHNR and CDR2 FQNEAQ come from the germline V gene (reference sequence). The CDR3 loop spans 13 amino acids. V shed 5 bases and J shed 13 bases, with 20 bases lying between them. The CDR3 bases are TGTGCCAGCAGCCCAACGCCGACCCACGGTGGTTTCTTT. As protein: CASSPTPTHGGFF.

This clonotype was counted a few times. The chain joins TRBV12-3 or TRBV12-4 to TRBJ1-4; 7 positions match TRBD1. This CDR3 contains 16 residues. V was pared by 4 bases and J by 8 bases, with 13 bases of the junction left unmatched. The chain's CDR3 is CASSSRDSVPREKLFF. The DNA for the CDR3 is TGTGCCAGCAGTTCCCGGGACAGCGTTCCAAGGGAAAAACTGTTTTTT.

This clonotype was seen a few times. CDR3 amino acids: CASSQEGYSPLHF. CDR3 bases: TGCGCCAGCAGCCAAGAAGGGTATTCACCCCTCCACTTT. The J gene is TRBJ1-6, the V gene TRBV4-3; no definite D call. CDR3 length: 13 residues. Trimming removed 0 bases at V and 8 bases at J, with 5 bases between. Per the germline V gene, CDR1 is LGHNA and CDR2 is YSLEER.

This clonotype showed up just a few times. The V gene is TRBV20-1, the J gene TRBJ2-3, with 9 bases lining up with TRBD1. Germline values: CDR1 DFQATT, CDR2 SNEGSKA (reference sequence). Trimming at V came to 3 bases and at J to 3 bases, leaving 7 bases not matched to a gene. The CDR3 extends over 15 amino acids. For the CDR3, the DNA is TGCAGTGCTAGCCGGGGGACAGGGATTACAGATACGCAGTATTTT. Amino acids: CSASRGTGITDTQYF.

This chain connects TRBV2 to TRBJ2-1, with 8 bases that match TRBD2. Germline CDR1 and CDR2: SNHLY and FYNNEI. J gave up 0 bases and V 3 bases, and 7 bases lay outside the gene matches. The CDR3 spans 17 residues. For the CDR3, the DNA is TGTGCCAGCAGTGAGATATTAGCGGGATTCTCCTACAATGAGCAGTTCTTC. Its translation is CASSEILAGFSYNEQFF. Full variable domain (outside the CDR3, taken from reference TRBV2 and TRBJ2-1): EPEVTQTPSHQVTQMGQEVILRCVPISNHLYFYWYRQILGQKVEFLVSFYNNEISEKSEIFDDQFSVERPDGSNFTLKIRSTKLEDSAMYFCASSEILAGFSYNEQFFGPGTRLTVL.

V is TRBV5-4 and J is TRBJ2-1; the match to TRBD2 covers 8 bases. The CDR3 is 16 residues long. The V segment lost 5 bases and the J segment 6 bases; nucleotides outside the gene matches: 13. Germline V gene data show CDR1 as SGHNT and CDR2 as YYREEE (reference sequence). In DNA form, the CDR3 reads TGTGCCAGCAGGCGAAAGGACTCGGGACTAGTCAATGAGCAGTTCTTC. Protein: CASRRKDSGLVNEQFF.

The sample holds a few counts of this clonotype. The chain carries TRBV12-3 or TRBV12-4 and TRBJ2-2, with 11 bases that match TRBD2. The CDR3 has 12 amino acids. After removal of 8 bases from V and 8 bases from J, the junction contained 1 base not matched to a gene. The CDR3 nucleotides read TGTGCCAGCGGACTAGCGGGTGGGGAGCTGTTTTTT. Translating gives CASGLAGGELFF.

This chain connects TRBV12-3 or TRBV12-4 to TRBJ2-3; D is uncertain. The CDR3 runs to 13 residues. Trimming shortened V by 5 bases and J by 6 bases, and 12 bases separated the two germline ends. This CDR3 is CASSRAALDTQYF. For the CDR3, the DNA is TGTGCCAGCAGTCGTGCGGCCCTTGATACGCAGTATTTT.

The gene calls are TRBV3-1 and TRBJ2-7; 9 bases are shared with TRBD1. Germline assignment: CDR1 LGHDT and CDR2 YNNKEL (reference sequence). The CDR3 sequence is 15 residues long. V lost 1 base to trimming and J lost 6 bases; unmatched junction nucleotides: 7. The CDR3 sequence: CASSQARQGGIEQYF. Written as DNA, the CDR3 is TGTGCCAGCAGCCAAGCTAGACAGGGGGGGATCGAGCAGTACTTC.

This clonotype was recorded a few times. CDR3 sequence (DNA): TGTGCCAGTAGGAGATCCGGGGCCCATACGCAGTATTTT. As protein: CASRRSGAHTQYF. The rearrangement uses TRBV19 and TRBJ2-3; D tentatively fits TRBD1 or TRBD2 (5 bases each). The ends were cut back, 6 bases at V and 7 bases at J, with 14 bases in the middle. CDR3 length: 13 residues. Per the germline V gene, CDR1 is LNHDA and CDR2 is SQIVND (reference sequence).

The chain links TRBV5-5 to TRBJ2-1; perhaps TRBD1 as D (6 bases). V lost 5 bases to trimming and J lost 5 bases, with 20 bases between them. The CDR3 has 16 residues. Germline V gene data show CDR1 as SGHKS and CDR2 as YYEKEE (reference sequence). The CDR3 spells CASRPFFRGFDNEQFF. In nucleotides, the CDR3 is TGTGCCAGCAGGCCTTTCTTCAGGGGCTTTGACAATGAGCAGTTCTTC.

On this clonotype itself: This may be a read error, as it is one base from a much larger clone. The V gene is TRBV6-2 or TRBV6-3, the J gene TRBJ2-1; TRBD1 or TRBD2 may be the D gene (5 bases each). The germline V gene encodes CDR1 MNHEY and CDR2 SVGEGT. This CDR3 is 20 amino acids long. Trimming shortened V by 2 bases and J by 5 bases, and 28 bases separated the two germline ends. The CDR3 spells CASSYLVVRARGGAHNEQFF. CDR3 bases: TGTGCCAGCAGTTACCTCGTGGTTCGGGCTCGGGGTGGGGCACACAATGAGCAGTTCTTC.

V is TRBV10-3 and J is TRBJ1-5; no clear D. V gave up 7 bases and J gave up 6 bases, with 13 bases separating them. Looked up from germline, CDR1 is ENHRY and CDR2 is SYGVKD. This CDR3 is built from 13 residues. This CDR3 reads CAITGGAGQPQHF. CDR3 coding DNA: TGTGCCATCACGGGTGGCGCGGGTCAGCCCCAGCATTTT.

This clonotype turned up a few times. The chain has TRBV2 and TRBJ2-7; 9 bases are shared with TRBD1. Looked up from germline, CDR1 is SNHLY and CDR2 is FYNNEI. The CDR3 sequence is 14 residues long. Trimming at V came to 4 bases and at J to 6 bases, leaving 7 bases not matched to a gene. CDR3 DNA sequence: TGTGCCAGCAGTGGAGGACAGGGGAAAGGCGAGCAGTACTTC. Translation: CASSGGQGKGEQYF.

The table lists this clonotype with many counts. This chain uses TRBV24-1 with TRBJ2-7; D not certain. This CDR3 comprises 11 residues. Per the germline V gene, CDR1 is KGHDR and CDR2 is SFDVKD. V lost 1 base, J lost 4 bases, and 1 base lay in between. CDR3 residues: CATSDFYEQYF. DNA for the CDR3: TGTGCCACCAGTGATTTTTACGAGCAGTACTTC.

In its sample, this clonotype was seen a few times. The chain is built from TRBV20-1 and TRBJ1-6; D is unresolved. The CDR3 consists of 14 residues. Trimming removed 3 bases from V and 2 bases from J, with 8 bases in between. Germline V gives CDR1 DFQATT, CDR2 SNEGSKA (reference sequence). This CDR3 reads CSARRGAYNSPLHF. The CDR3, as DNA: TGCAGTGCTAGGCGGGGTGCCTATAATTCACCCCTCCACTTT.

In this sample, this clonotype turned up many times. The V and J genes are TRBV29-1 and TRBJ1-3; D perhaps matches TRBD1 (6 bases). Between the trimmed V and J ends, which lost 4 bases and 3 bases, there was a span of 7 bases. Germline values: CDR1 SQVTM, CDR2 ANQGSEA. The CDR3 has 12 residues. The CDR3 loop reads CSVVDSGNTIYF. CDR3 nucleotide sequence: TGCAGCGTTGTGGACAGTGGAAACACCATATATTTT. The variable domain in full, with the rest retrieved from reference TRBV29-1 and TRBJ1-3, is SAVISQKPSRDICQRGTSLTIQCQVDSQVTMMFWYRQQPGQSLTLIATANQGSEATYESGFVIDKFPISRPNLTFSTLTVSNMSPEDSSIYLCSVVDSGNTIYFGEGSWLTVV.

This clonotype was detected a few times. This rearrangement joins TRBV28 to TRBJ2-1, with D unresolved. V was trimmed by 5 bases and J by 10 bases, leaving 12 bases between them. Germline V CDR1 and CDR2: MDHEN, SYDVKM. This CDR3 comprises 12 residues. The CDR3 here is CASSHRSREQFF. The CDR3 nucleotides are TGTGCCAGCAGTCACCGCAGCAGGGAGCAGTTCTTC.

This clonotype was recorded a few times. This chain joins TRBV20-1 and TRBJ2-7; TRBD1 matches 8 bases. Germline V gene lookup returns CDR1 DFQATT and CDR2 SNEGSKA (reference sequence). V gave up 2 bases and J gave up 2 bases; unmatched junction bases: 11. The CDR3 totals 16 residues. The CDR3 region is CSARPVRDRGAYEQYF. CDR3 DNA sequence: TGCAGTGCTAGACCGGTTCGAGACAGGGGAGCCTACGAGCAGTACTTC.